Presented here are 9 T cell receptor beta chains from one specimen sequenced in a study of CD8 T cells in ankylosing spondylitis. Whole-study results and caveats: A motif of several highly homologous TCR beta variants was seen as apparently characteristic of ankylosing spondylitis blood.

These TCRs are of unknown antigen specificity. TCRdb analysed the 5' RACE reads with MiXCR anew, one entry per CDR3 protein. The sample holds fewer than 450,000 distinct CDR3 sequences, more than 15% seen once. The source material was blood, either unsorted or a sorted T cell fraction (not recorded which). These receptors originate from a male donor with ankylosing spondylitis.

This clonotype turned up a few times. This chain uses TRBV20-1 with TRBJ2-3, with unresolved D. The V and J ends lost 3 bases and 2 bases respectively, with 9 bases between them. The germline V gene has CDR1 DFQATT and CDR2 SNEGSKA (reference sequence). The CDR3 contains 13 residues. CDR3 in amino acids: CSASWVTTDTQYF. CDR3 DNA sequence: TGCAGTGCTAGCTGGGTGACCACAGATACGCAGTATTTT.

A few counts support this clonotype. This chain connects TRBV18 to TRBJ2-2; unclear D gene. The V gene's germline CDR1 is KGHSH and CDR2 LQKENI. V shed 3 bases and J shed 3 bases, with 11 bases lying between them. The CDR3 totals 15 residues. The CDR3 sequence: CASSPGSAYTGELFF. CDR3 nucleotide sequence: TGTGCCAGCTCACCGGGTTCAGCATACACCGGGGAGCTGTTTTTT.

This clonotype was seen a handful of times. This chain links TRBV5-1 with TRBJ1-5; D is ambiguous. Trimming left V 0 bases short and J 6 bases short, with 10 bases between. The germline V gene encodes CDR1 SGHRS and CDR2 YFSETQ. CDR3 length: 14 amino acids. CDR3 protein: CASSLAGNGQPQHF. The CDR3 region has the DNA TGCGCCAGCAGCTTGGCTGGGAACGGTCAGCCCCAGCATTTT.

The chain links TRBV20-1 to TRBJ2-7; tentative D call: TRBD1 (6 bases). The CDR3 is 12 residues long. Trimming stripped 7 bases from V and 2 bases from J, with 12 bases between. CDR1 and CDR2 (germline): DFQATT, SNEGSKA (reference sequence). CDR3 loop: CSVQGETYEQYF. CDR3 in DNA: TGCAGTGTACAGGGTGAGACCTACGAGCAGTACTTC.

This clonotype appeared many times. The CDR3 nucleotides are TGTGCCATCCGGACGGACAGGAGCACCGGGGAGCTGTTTTTT. Its translation: CAIRTDRSTGELFF. This chain links TRBV10-3 with TRBJ2-2, with TRBD1 matching over 7 bases. Germline V gives CDR1 ENHRY, CDR2 SYGVKD. This CDR3 is 14 amino acids long. With 8 bases clipped from V and 4 bases from J, the junction kept 7 bases outside the gene matches.

V and J are TRBV5-8 and TRBJ2-5; D is possibly TRBD1 (6 bases). The CDR3 length is 15 residues. Germline V CDR1 and CDR2: SGHTS, YDEGEE. V was trimmed by 4 bases and J by 2 bases, leaving 15 bases between them. The CDR3 DNA reads as TGTGCCAGCAGCGGGGGCTTGGGGGTTCAAGAGACCCAGTACTTC. It encodes CASSGGLGVQETQYF.

On this clonotype: This sequence may be a read error, since a much larger clone differs from it by one base. The V gene is TRBV7-2, the J gene TRBJ2-7, with D hard to call. Germline assignment: CDR1 SGHTA and CDR2 FQGNSA. Trimming took 2 bases from V and 0 from J, leaving 11 bases between them. The CDR3 is 15 residues long. CDR3 loop: CASSLYPEPSYEQYF. The CDR3 nucleotides read TGTGCCAGCAGCTTATACCCCGAGCCCTCCTACGAGCAGTACTTC. Variable domain in full (rest from reference TRBV7-2 and TRBJ2-7): GAGVSQSPSNKVTEKGKDVELRCDPISGHTALYWYRQSLGQGLEFLIYFQGNSAPDKSGLPSDRFSAERTGGSVSTLTIQRTQQEDSAVYLCASSLYPEPSYEQYFGPGTRLTVT.

There are a few counts of this clonotype. V usage is TRBV9 and J usage is TRBJ2-7; 9 bases align to TRBD2. V lost 4 bases and J lost 6; bases outside the gene matches: 2. The CDR3 has 12 residues. Germline V gene lookup returns CDR1 SGDLS and CDR2 YYNGEE. Written as DNA, the CDR3 is TGTGCCAGCAGCCCGCGGGAGGGCGAGCAGTACTTC. Translating gives CASSPREGEQYF.

This clonotype was seen only a few times. This sequence joins TRBV20-1 and TRBJ2-1; a possible D gene is TRBD1 (6 bases). Trimming took off 6 bases at V and 10 bases at J, with 10 bases between the two ends. Germline CDR1 and CDR2: DFQATT and SNEGSKA (reference sequence). CDR3 length: 10 residues. In nucleotides, the CDR3 is TGCAGTGCCCCTAGGGGGGAGCAGTTCTTC. Translated: CSAPRGEQFF.